This TCR beta chain was sequenced during a study of somatic mutations in cytotoxic T cells in rheumatoid arthritis. Study-level information: Sorted by flow to nearly 100% purity were some V beta antibody-stained T-cell populations, including V beta1+ cells sequenced for TCRB.

Details on this clone: Antigen specificity is unknown. A junction end diverges from the germline sequence, so it may reflect a read error.

Study findings and constraints: TRBV07 showed slight underrepresentation in rheumatoid arthritis patients, unadjusted for multiple comparisons. Rheumatoid arthritis patients and age-matched healthy controls showed no significant difference in CD8+ T-cell clonality.

CDR1 SGHDT and CDR2 YYEEEE come from the germline V gene. The CDR3 covers 13 residues. As originally analysed: Matches were rare between published virus-specific TCRB sequences and patient CD8+ clones exceeding 1%. Profiled with immunoSEQ multiplex PCR; TCRdb holds only in-frame clones, not every one. The V and J calls and clone size come from that table; D and trimming were worked out from the DNA. The profile shows roughly 13,000 clones, roughly 82% of them singletons. Sequencing was done on a sample of CD8+ T cells sorted from blood. The receptor's source is an adult with rheumatoid arthritis. This rearrangement joins TRBV5-6 to TRBJ2-1, with D perhaps matching TRBD1 or TRBD2 (5 bases each). The CDR3 region has the DNA TGTGCCAGCAGCTTAGGGACCACAAATGTGCAGTTCTTC. Its protein is CASSLGTTNVQFF.